Each of the 8 T cell receptor beta chains below was sequenced from the same sample in a study of blood T cell repertoires in COVID-19. Clones were sequenced by immunoSEQ multiplex PCR, and TCRdb holds only the in-frame ones, with some missing. The sample carries approximately 300,000 clones, around 82% recorded once. Sequencing was carried out using peripheral blood. Source of these receptors: a person aged 70 to 85 with COVID-19, enrolled during active disease.

This clone has at least ten counts. The gene calls are TRBV2 and TRBJ1-1; the D gene is possibly TRBD1 (5 bases). V lost 6 bases and J 4 bases, leaving 12 bases between the germline ends. The CDR3 is 13 residues long. Looked up from germline, CDR1 is SNHLY and CDR2 is FYNNEI. As DNA, the CDR3 is TGTGCCAGCAGATCCAGGGTTGGCACTGAAGCTTTCTTT. Translating gives CASRSRVGTEAFF.

V and J are TRBV7-2 and TRBJ1-2; 8 bases are a match to TRBD1. The germline V gene encodes CDR1 SGHTA and CDR2 FQGNSA. The junction had 6 bases not matched to a gene; V was cut back by 5 bases and J by 4 bases. This CDR3 spans 14 amino acids. CDR3: CASSRGQATYGYTF. CDR3 in DNA: TGTGCCAGCAGCCGGGGACAGGCTACCTATGGCTACACCTTC. The full variable domain, completed using reference TRBV7-2 and TRBJ1-2, is GAGVSQSPSNKVTEKGKDVELRCDPISGHTALYWYRQSLGQGLEFLIYFQGNSAPDKSGLPSDRFSAERTGGSVSTLTIQRTQQEDSAVYLCASSRGQATYGYTFGSGTRLTVV.

The chain carries TRBV7-8 and TRBJ2-7; 8 positions match TRBD2. The CDR3 extends over 14 amino acids. The J segment lost 2 bases and the V segment lost 7 bases, leaving 7 bases of the junction unmatched. CDR1 is SGHVS, CDR2 FQNEAQ, per germline. The CDR3 sequence is CASTASGGTYEQYF. The DNA of the CDR3 is TGTGCCAGCACGGCAAGCGGGGGAACCTACGAGCAGTACTTC.

This chain connects TRBV27 to TRBJ2-1; 8 bases map to TRBD2. Germline V CDR1 and CDR2: MNHEY, SMNVEV (reference sequence). Losses at the gene ends were 6 bases for V and 7 bases for J; bases not matched to a gene: 5. The CDR3 has 13 amino acids. Written as DNA, the CDR3 is TGTGCCAGCAGGCTAGCGGGTACTAATGAGCAGTTCTTC. It yields the protein CASRLAGTNEQFF.

This chain uses TRBV12-3 or TRBV12-4 with TRBJ2-7, with D perhaps matching TRBD1 (5 bases). The ends were cut back, 5 bases at V and 6 bases at J, with 11 bases in the middle. There are 12 residues in the CDR3. The CDR3 is CASSGWGGEQYF. The CDR3 DNA sequence: TGTGCCAGCAGTGGATGGGGCGGCGAGCAGTACTTC.

The chain joins TRBV6-1 to TRBJ1-5, with D perhaps matching TRBD1 (6 bases). CDR3 length equals 18 residues. The germline V and J ends were trimmed by 2 bases and 1 base, with 18 bases remaining between them. In germline, CDR1 is MNHNS, CDR2 SASEGT. The CDR3 nucleotides read TGTGCCAGCAGTGAAAGTTTTACAGGGAAGAGGAGCAATCAGCCCCAGCATTTT. Residues: CASSESFTGKRSNQPQHF.

The chain recombines TRBV5-1 with TRBJ2-5; 13 bases map to TRBD2. CDR3 length: 16 amino acids. The germline gives CDR1 SGHRS, CDR2 YFSETQ. After removal of 5 bases from V and 5 bases from J, the junction contained 9 bases not matched to a gene. The chain's CDR3 is CASRRTSGSPRETQYF. The CDR3 DNA reads TGCGCCAGCAGGAGGACTAGCGGGAGTCCGAGGGAGACCCAGTACTTC.

This chain joins TRBV6-5 and TRBJ2-7; 7 bases are shared with TRBD2. CDR1 MNHEY and CDR2 SVGAGI come from the germline V gene. V lost 11 bases, J lost 2 bases, and 9 bases stayed unmatched. This CDR3 region has 13 residues. CDR3 DNA: TGTGCCTCGCGGGCTAGCGGAACCTACGAGCAGTACTTC. Protein: CASRASGTYEQYF.